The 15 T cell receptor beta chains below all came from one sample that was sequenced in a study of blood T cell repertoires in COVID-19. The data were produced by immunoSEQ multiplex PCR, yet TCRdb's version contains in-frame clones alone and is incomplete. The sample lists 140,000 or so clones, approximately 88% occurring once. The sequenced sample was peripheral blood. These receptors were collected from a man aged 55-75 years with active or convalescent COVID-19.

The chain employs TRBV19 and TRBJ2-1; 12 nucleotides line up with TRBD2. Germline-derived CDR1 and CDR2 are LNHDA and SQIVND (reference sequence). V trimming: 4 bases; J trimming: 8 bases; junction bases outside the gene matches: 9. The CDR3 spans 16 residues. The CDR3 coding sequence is TGTGCCAGTAGTAGGGGACTAGCGGGCCGAGGCGATGAGCAGTTCTTC. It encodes CASSRGLAGRGDEQFF.

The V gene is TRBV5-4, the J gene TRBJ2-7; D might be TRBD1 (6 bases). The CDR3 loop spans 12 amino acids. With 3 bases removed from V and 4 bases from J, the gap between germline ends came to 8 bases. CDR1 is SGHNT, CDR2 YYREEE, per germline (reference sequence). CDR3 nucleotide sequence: TGTGCCAGCAGCTCGGACAGTTACGAGCAGTACTTC. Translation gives CASSSDSYEQYF.

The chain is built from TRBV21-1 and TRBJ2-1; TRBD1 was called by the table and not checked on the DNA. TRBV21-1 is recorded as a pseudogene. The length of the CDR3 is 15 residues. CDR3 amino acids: CASSEVTGEVNEQFF. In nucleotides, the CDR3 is TGTGCCAGCAGCGAAGTCACAGGGGAAGTTAATGAGCAGTTCTTC.

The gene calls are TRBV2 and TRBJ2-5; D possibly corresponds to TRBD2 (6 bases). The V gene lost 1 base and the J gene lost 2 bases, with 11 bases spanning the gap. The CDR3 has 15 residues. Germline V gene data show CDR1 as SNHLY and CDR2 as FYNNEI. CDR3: CASSEVGTQQETQYF. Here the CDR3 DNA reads TGTGCCAGCAGTGAAGTTGGGACTCAGCAAGAGACCCAGTACTTC.

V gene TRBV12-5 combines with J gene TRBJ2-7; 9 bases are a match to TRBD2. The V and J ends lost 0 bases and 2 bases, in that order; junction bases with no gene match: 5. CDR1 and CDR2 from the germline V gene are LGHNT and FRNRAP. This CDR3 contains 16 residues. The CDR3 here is CASGLVPSGATYEQYF. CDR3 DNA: TGTGCTAGTGGTTTGGTACCTAGCGGGGCCACCTACGAGCAGTACTTC.

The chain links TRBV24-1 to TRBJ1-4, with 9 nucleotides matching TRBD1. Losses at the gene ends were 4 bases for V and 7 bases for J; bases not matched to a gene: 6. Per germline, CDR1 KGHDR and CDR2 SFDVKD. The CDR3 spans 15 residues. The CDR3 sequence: CATSEPDRGGEKLFF. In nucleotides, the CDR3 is TGTGCCACCAGTGAACCCGACAGGGGGGGTGAAAAACTGTTTTTT.

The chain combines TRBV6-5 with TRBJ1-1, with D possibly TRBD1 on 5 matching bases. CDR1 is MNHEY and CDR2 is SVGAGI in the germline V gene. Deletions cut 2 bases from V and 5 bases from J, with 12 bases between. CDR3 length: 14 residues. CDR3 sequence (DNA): TGTGCCAGCAGTTACATCGGGGGGAGGACTGAAGCTTTCTTT. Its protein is CASSYIGGRTEAFF.

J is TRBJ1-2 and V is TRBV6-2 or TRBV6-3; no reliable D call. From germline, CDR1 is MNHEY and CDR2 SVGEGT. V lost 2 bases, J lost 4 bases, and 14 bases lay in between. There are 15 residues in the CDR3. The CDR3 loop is CASSYVGLSSYGYTF. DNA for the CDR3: TGTGCCAGCAGTTACGTAGGACTCAGCTCCTATGGCTACACCTTC.

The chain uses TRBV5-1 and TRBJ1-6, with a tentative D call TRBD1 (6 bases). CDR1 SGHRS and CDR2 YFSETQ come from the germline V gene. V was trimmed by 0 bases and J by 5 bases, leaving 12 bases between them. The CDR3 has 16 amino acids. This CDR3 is CASSLDPGHNNSPLHF. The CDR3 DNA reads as TGCGCCAGCAGCTTGGATCCGGGACATAATAATTCACCCCTCCACTTT.

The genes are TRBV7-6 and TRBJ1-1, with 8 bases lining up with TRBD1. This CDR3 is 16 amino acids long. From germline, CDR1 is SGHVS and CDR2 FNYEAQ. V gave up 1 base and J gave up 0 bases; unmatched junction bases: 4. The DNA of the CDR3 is TGTGCCAGCAGCTTAGAAAGGACAGGGATGAACACTGAAGCTTTCTTT. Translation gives CASSLERTGMNTEAFF. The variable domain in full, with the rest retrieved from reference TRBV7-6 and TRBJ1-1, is GAGVSQSPRYKVTKRGQDVALRCDPISGHVSLYWYRQALGQGPEFLTYFNYEAQQDKSGLPNDRFSAERPEGSISTLTIQRTEQRDSAMYRCASSLERTGMNTEAFFGQGTRLTVV.

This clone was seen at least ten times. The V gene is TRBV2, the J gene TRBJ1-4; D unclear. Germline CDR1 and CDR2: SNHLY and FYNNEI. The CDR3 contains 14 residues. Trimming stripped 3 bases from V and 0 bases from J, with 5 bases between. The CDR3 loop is CASSESTTNEKLFF. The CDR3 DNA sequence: TGTGCCAGCAGTGAGAGCACAACTAATGAAAAACTGTTTTTT.

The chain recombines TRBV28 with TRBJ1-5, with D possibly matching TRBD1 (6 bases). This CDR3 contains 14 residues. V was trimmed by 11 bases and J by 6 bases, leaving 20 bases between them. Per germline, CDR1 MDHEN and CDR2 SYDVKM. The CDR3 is CASTGAGESQPQHF. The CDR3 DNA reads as TGTGCCTCCACCGGGGCAGGGGAGAGTCAGCCCCAGCATTTT.

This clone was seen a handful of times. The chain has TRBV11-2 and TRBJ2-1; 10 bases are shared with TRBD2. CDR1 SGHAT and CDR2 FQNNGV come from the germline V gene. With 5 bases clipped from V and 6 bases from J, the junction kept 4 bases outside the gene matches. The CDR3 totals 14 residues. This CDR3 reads CASSPGTSVNEQFF. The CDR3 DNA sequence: TGTGCCAGCAGCCCCGGGACTAGCGTCAATGAGCAGTTCTTC. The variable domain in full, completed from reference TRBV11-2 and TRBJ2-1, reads EAGVAQSPRYKIIEKRQSVAFWCNPISGHATLYWYQQILGQGPKLLIQFQNNGVVDDSQLPKDRFSAERLKGVDSTLKIQPAKLEDSAVYLCASSPGTSVNEQFFGPGTRLTVL.

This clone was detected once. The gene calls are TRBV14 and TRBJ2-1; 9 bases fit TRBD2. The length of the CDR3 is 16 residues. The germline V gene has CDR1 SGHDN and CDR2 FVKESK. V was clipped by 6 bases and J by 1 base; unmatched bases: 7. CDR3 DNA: TGTGCCAGCAGTCCACCGGGACTAGCTTCCTACAATGAGCAGTTCTTC. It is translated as CASSPPGLASYNEQFF.

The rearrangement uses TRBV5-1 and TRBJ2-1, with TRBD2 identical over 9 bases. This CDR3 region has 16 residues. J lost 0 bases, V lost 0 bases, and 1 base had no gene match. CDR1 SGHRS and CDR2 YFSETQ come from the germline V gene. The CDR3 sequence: CASSLDSGSSYNEQFF. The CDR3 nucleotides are TGCGCCAGCAGCTTGGATAGCGGGAGCTCCTACAATGAGCAGTTCTTC.